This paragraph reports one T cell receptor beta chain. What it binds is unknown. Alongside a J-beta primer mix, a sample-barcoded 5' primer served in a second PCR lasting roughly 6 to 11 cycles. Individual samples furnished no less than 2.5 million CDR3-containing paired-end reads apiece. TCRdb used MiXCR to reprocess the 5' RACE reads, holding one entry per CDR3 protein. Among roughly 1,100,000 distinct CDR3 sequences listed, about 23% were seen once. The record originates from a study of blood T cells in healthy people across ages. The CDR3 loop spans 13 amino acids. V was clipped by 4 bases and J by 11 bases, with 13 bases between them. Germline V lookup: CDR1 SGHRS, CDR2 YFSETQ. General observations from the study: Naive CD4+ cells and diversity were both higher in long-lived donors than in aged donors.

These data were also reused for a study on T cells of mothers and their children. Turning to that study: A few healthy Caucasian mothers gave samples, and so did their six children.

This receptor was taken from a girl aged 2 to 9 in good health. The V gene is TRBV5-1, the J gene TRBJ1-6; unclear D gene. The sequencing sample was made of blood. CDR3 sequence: CASSPTGPPPLHF. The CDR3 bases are TGCGCCAGCAGCCCGACCGGACCTCCACCCCTCCACTTT.